This entry describes one TCR beta chain. No antigen is known for it. The data originate from a study of cytomegalovirus exposure and HLA in healthy donors. Overall study findings and caveats: Sequencing probably produced one cluster of sequence variants that were highly shared. Reported results showed that the classifier diagnosed cytomegalovirus status with high specificity and sensitivity.

PCR amplification relied on 60 Vbeta primers (plus 13 Jbeta primers). Profiling relied on immunoSEQ multiplex PCR, and the TCRdb table lists in-frame clones only, not all of them. The sample yields approximately 92,000 clones, around four fifths seen once. Germline CDR1 reads LNHNV; CDR2 reads YYDKDF (reference sequence). The CDR3 contains 15 residues. With 6 bases clipped from V and 4 bases from J, the junction kept 9 bases outside the gene matches. Sample: PBMCs. The TCR comes from a man in his fifties in good health and CMV-seropositive. The genes are TRBV15 and TRBJ1-1; 9 bases agree with TRBD1. CDR3 loop: CATSRRGQGLTEAFF. For the CDR3, the DNA is TGTGCCACCAGTCGACGCGGACAGGGGCTCACTGAAGCTTTCTTT.